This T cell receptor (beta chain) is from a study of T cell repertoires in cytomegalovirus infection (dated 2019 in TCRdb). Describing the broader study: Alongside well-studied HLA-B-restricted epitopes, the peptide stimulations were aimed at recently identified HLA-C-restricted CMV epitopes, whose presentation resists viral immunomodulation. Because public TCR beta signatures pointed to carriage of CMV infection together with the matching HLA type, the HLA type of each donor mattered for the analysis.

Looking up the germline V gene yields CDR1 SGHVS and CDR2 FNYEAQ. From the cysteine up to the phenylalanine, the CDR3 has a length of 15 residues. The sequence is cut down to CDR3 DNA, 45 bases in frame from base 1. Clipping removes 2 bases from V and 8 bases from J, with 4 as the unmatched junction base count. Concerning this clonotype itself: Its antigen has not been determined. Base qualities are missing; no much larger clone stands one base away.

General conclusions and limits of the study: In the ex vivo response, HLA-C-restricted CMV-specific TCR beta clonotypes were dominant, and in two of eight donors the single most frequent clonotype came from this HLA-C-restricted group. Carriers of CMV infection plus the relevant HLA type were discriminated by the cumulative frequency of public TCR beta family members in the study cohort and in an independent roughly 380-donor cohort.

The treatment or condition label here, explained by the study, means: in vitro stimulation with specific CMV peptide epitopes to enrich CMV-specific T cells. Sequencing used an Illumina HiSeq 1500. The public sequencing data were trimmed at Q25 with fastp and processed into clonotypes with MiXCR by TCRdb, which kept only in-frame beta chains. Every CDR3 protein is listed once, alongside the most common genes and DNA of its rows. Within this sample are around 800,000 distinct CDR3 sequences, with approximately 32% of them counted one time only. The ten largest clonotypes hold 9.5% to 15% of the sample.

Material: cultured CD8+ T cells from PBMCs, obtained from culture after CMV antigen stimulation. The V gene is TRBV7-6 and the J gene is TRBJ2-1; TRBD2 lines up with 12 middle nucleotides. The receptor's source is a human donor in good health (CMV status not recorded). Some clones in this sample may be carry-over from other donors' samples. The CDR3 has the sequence CASSLLAGGHDEQFF. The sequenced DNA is TGTGCCAGCAGCTTACTAGCGGGGGGGCATGATGAGCAGTTCTTC.